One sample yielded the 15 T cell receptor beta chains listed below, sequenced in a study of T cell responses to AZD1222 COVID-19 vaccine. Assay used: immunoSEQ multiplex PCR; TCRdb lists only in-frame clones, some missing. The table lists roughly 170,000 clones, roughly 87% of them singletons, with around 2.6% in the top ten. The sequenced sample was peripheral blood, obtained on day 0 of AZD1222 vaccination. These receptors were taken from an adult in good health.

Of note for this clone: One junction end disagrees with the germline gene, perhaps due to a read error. The CDR3 protein is CASSVGLFTELSF. The CDR3 DNA follows: TGCGCCAGCAGCGTCGGACTGTTCACGGAACTTTCGTTT. The rearrangement uses TRBV5-1 and TRBJ1-1; no reliable D call. The CDR3 is 13 residues long. Germline CDR1 SGHRS, CDR2 YFSETQ.

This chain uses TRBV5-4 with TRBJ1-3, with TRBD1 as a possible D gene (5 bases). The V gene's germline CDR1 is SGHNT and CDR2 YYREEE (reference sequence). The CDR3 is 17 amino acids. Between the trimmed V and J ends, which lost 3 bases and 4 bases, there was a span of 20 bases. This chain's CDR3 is CASSSGPTSGSGNTIYF. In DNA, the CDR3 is TGTGCCAGCAGCTCGGGGCCTACCTCGGGGTCCGGAAACACCATATATTTT.

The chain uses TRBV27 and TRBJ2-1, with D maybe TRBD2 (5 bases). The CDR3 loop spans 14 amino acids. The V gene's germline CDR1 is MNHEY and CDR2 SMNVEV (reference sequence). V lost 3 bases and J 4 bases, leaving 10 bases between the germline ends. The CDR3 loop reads CASSFEGWYNEQFF. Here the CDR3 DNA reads TGTGCCAGCAGTTTTGAGGGTTGGTACAATGAGCAGTTCTTC.

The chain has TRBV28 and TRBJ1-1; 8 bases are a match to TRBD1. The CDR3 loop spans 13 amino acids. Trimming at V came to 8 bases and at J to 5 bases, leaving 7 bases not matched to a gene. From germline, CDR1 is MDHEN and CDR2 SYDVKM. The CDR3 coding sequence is TGTGCCAGCCAGGGGGCGCGCAGGACTGAAGCTTTCTTT. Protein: CASQGARRTEAFF.

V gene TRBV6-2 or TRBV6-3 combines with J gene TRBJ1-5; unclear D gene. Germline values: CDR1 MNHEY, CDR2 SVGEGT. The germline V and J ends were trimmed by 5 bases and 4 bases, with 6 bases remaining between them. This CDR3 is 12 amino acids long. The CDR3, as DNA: TGTGCCAGCAGTCGTAGGAATCAGCCCCAGCATTTT. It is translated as CASSRRNQPQHF.

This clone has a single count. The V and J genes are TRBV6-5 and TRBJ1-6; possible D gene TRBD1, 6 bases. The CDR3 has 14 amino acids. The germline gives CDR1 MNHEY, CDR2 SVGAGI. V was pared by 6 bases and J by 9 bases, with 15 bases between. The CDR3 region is CASRDSAGGSPLHF. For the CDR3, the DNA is TGTGCCAGCAGGGACAGCGCGGGGGGTTCACCCCTCCACTTT.

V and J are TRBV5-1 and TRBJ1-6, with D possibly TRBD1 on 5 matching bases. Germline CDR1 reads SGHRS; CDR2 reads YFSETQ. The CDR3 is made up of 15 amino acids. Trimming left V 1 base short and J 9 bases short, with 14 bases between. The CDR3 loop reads CASSLQVGGGSPLHF. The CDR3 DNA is TGCGCCAGCAGCTTGCAGGTCGGGGGGGGTTCACCCCTCCACTTT.

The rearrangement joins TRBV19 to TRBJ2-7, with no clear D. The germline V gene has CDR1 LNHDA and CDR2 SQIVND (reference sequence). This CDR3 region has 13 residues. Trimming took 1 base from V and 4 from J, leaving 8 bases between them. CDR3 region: CASSIGIGYEQYF. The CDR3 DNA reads TGTGCCAGTAGTATAGGAATAGGATACGAGCAGTACTTC.

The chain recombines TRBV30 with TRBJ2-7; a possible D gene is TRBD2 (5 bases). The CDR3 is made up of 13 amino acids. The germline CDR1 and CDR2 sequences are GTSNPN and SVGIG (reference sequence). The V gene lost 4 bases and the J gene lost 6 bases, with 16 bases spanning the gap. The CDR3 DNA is TGTGCCTGGAAGGGTAGCGAGTCGGGCGAGCAGTACTTC. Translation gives CAWKGSESGEQYF.

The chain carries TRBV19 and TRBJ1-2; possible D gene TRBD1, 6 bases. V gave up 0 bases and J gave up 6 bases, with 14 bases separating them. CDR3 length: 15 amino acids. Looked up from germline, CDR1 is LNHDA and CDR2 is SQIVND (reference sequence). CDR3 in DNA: TGTGCCAGTAGTATAGACGTCGACAGGAAAGATGGCTACACCTTC. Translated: CASSIDVDRKDGYTF.

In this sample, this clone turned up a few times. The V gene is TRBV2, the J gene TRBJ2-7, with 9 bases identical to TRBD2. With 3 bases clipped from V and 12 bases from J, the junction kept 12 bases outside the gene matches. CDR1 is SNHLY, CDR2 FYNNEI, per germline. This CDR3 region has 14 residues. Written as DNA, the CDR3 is TGTGCCAGCAGTGAGGGGGGGACTAGCCATTTGCTGTACTTC. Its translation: CASSEGGTSHLLYF.

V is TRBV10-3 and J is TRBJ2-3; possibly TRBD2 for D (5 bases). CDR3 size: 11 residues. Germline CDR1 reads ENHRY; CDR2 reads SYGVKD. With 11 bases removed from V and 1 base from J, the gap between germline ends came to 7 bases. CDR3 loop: CAHGGTDTQYF. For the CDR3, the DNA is TGTGCCCACGGGGGCACAGATACGCAGTATTTT.

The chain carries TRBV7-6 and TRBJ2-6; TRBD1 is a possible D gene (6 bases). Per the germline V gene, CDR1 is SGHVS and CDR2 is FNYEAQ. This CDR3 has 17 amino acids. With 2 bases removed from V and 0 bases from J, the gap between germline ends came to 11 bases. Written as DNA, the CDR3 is TGTGCCAGCAGCTTAAGGACAGCCTCCTCTGGGGCCAACGTCCTGACTTTC. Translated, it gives CASSLRTASSGANVLTF.

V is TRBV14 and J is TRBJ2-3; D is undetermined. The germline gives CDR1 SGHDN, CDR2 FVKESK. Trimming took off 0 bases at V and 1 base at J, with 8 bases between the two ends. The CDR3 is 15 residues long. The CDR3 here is CASSQEIQRTDTQYF. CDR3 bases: TGTGCCAGCAGCCAAGAAATCCAGCGCACAGATACGCAGTATTTT.

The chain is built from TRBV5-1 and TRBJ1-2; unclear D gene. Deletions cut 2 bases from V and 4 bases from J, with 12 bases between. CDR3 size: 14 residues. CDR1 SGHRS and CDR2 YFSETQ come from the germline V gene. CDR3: CASSLGLSGYGYTF. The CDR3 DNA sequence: TGCGCCAGCAGCTTAGGACTGTCGGGCTATGGCTACACCTTC. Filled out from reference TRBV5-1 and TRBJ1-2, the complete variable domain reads KAGVTQTPRYLIKTRGQQVTLSCSPISGHRSVSWYQQTPGQGLQFLFEYFSETQRNKGNFPGRFSGRQFSNSRSEMNVSTLELGDSALYLCASSLGLSGYGYTFGSGTRLTVV.